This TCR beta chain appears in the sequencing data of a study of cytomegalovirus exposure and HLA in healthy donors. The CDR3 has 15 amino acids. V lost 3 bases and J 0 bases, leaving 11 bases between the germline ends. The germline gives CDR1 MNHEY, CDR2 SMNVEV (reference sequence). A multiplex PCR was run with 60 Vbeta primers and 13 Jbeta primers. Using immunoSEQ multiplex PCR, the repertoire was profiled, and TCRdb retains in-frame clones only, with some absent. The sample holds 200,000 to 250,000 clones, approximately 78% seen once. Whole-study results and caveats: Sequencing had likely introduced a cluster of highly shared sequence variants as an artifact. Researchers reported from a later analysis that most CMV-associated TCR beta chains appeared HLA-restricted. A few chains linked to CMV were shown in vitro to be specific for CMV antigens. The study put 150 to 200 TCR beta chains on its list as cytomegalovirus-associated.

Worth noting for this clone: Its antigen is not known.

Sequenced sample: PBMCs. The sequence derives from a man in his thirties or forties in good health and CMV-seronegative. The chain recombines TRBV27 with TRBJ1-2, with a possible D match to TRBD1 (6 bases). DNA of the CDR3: TGTGCCAGCAGTTTGACAGGAATCCCTAACTATGGCTACACCTTC. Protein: CASSLTGIPNYGYTF.